This T cell receptor beta chain originates from a study of PD-L1 blockade in urothelial cancer. The wider study: Analyzed time points were 3 weeks (second dose) and 6 weeks after therapy began. Median T cell yield per blood sample was 140,000 to 150,000 cells.

Method: immunoSEQ multiplex PCR; TCRdb's copy keeps in-frame clones and lacks some. The sample includes more than 45,000 clones, 88% seen only once; the top ten take about 4.2%. This CDR3 is built from 14 residues. V was pared by 2 bases and J by 2 bases, with 2 bases of the junction left unmatched. The germline V gene has CDR1 KGHSH and CDR2 LQKENI. Locally advanced or metastatic urothelial carcinoma was diagnosed in the patients. Per patient, between 1 and 8 samples were collected at pretreatment and on-treatment time points. The sequencing here drew on PBMCs, taken around atezolizumab (anti-PD-L1) treatment. This receptor was taken from a man older than 75 with urothelial cancer. The genes are TRBV18 and TRBJ2-7; 8 bases are shared with TRBD2. In DNA, the CDR3 is TGTGCCAGCTCACCATGGCGGGAGGCCTACGAGCAGTACTTC. It codes for CASSPWREAYEQYF.